Listed below are T cell receptor beta chains from one sample, sequenced in a study of OX40 agonist ivuxolimab in advanced cancers. Some clones are missing from TCRdb's copy, which holds only in-frame ones; the method was immunoSEQ multiplex PCR. This table holds over 95,000 clones, 90% to 95% found once. Sample: CD4+ or CD8+ T cells sorted from blood, taken in a trial of the OX40 agonist ivuxolimab. The receptor source for this set is an adult with an advanced solid tumor such as melanoma, head and neck, liver or kidney cancer. Each CDR3 is given with its conserved first and last residue. Fields, in order: clone size, D gene, J gene, V gene, CDR3 protein, CDR3 DNA. A D gene is named only where the DNA matches it firmly. Clone size is shown for a subset of rows, as once, few, many or a class of expanded clone.

size: -; D: -; J: TRBJ1-5; V: TRBV4-1; CDR3: CASSQSRVFSNQPQHF; DNA: TGCGCCAGCAGCCAATCCCGGGTCTTTAGCAATCAGCCCCAGCATTTT
size: once; D: TRBD1; J: TRBJ1-1; V: TRBV27; CDR3: CASRTHRGTYFSEAFF; DNA: TGTGCCAGCAGGACCCACAGGGGAACGTATTTTTCTGAAGCTTTCTTT
size: -; D: -; J: TRBJ2-7; V: TRBV4-3; CDR3: CASSQEGSSYEQYF; DNA: TGCGCCAGCAGCCAAGAAGGGAGCTCCTACGAGCAGTACTTC
size: -; D: -; J: TRBJ1-5; V: TRBV4-2; CDR3: CASSPKGGGSNQPQHF; DNA: TGTGCCAGCAGCCCCAAGGGAGGGGGAAGCAATCAGCCCCAGCATTTT
size: -; D: -; J: TRBJ1-2; V: TRBV18; CDR3: CASSGTDSYGYTF; DNA: TGTGCCAGCTCAGGGACGGACTCCTATGGCTACACCTTC
size: -; D: TRBD2; J: TRBJ2-3; V: TRBV6-1; CDR3: CASSARLAGGLTDTQYF; DNA: TGTGCCAGCAGTGCCCGACTAGCGGGAGGCCTCACAGATACGCAGTATTTT
size: -; D: -; J: TRBJ2-7; V: TRBV4-3; CDR3: CASSQELYGISSYEQYF; DNA: TGCGCCAGCAGCCAAGAACTTTACGGGATAAGCTCCTACGAGCAGTACTTC
size: -; D: TRBD1; J: TRBJ2-7; V: TRBV29-1; CDR3: CSVDTRSGGRYEQYF; DNA: TGCAGCGTTGACACCCGGTCAGGGGGCAGGTACGAGCAGTACTTC
size: -; D: -; J: TRBJ1-5; V: TRBV28; CDR3: CASSLTQRLSNQPQHF; DNA: TGTGCCAGCAGTTTGACACAGCGGTTAAGCAATCAGCCCCAGCATTTT
size: -; D: -; J: TRBJ2-7; V: TRBV30; CDR3: CAWSSSYEQYF; DNA: TGTGCCTGGAGCTCTAGTTACGAGCAGTACTTC
size: -; D: -; J: TRBJ2-7; V: TRBV28; CDR3: CARRMGRKNYEQYF; DNA: TGTGCCAGACGAATGGGGAGAAAGAACTACGAGCAGTACTTC
size: -; D: -; J: TRBJ2-5; V: TRBV19; CDR3: CASSSGSTEIQYF; DNA: TGTGCCAGTAGTTCCGGGAGTACGGAGATCCAGTACTTC
size: -; D: TRBD2; J: TRBJ2-3; V: TRBV5-4; CDR3: CASSYAGGADTQYF; DNA: TGTGCCAGCAGCTATGCGGGAGGCGCAGATACGCAGTATTTT
size: -; D: TRBD2; J: TRBJ2-1; V: TRBV27; CDR3: CASSYSSGRANEQFF; DNA: TGTGCCAGCAGTTACTCTAGCGGGAGGGCCAATGAGCAGTTCTTC
size: -; D: TRBD1; J: TRBJ2-1; V: TRBV15; CDR3: CATSSRTGGNEQFF; DNA: TGTGCCACCAGCAGCCGGACAGGGGGGAATGAGCAGTTCTTC
size: -; D: -; J: TRBJ2-3; V: TRBV7-6; CDR3: CASSLVGVTDTQYF; DNA: TGTGCCAGCAGCTTAGTAGGGGTCACAGATACGCAGTATTTT
size: -; D: -; J: TRBJ1-2; V: TRBV5-1; CDR3: CASSLVGNGYTF; DNA: TGCGCCAGCAGCTTGGTGGGAAATGGCTACACCTTC
size: -; D: TRBD2; J: TRBJ2-1; V: TRBV5-1; CDR3: CASSSATSGRPNEQFF; DNA: TGCGCCAGCAGCTCCGCAACTAGCGGGAGACCGAATGAGCAGTTCTTC
size: -; D: TRBD1; J: TRBJ2-3; V: TRBV5-4; CDR3: CASSRRGTGSTDTQYF; DNA: TGTGCCAGCAGCCGACGCGGGACAGGGAGTACAGATACGCAGTATTTT
size: -; D: -; J: TRBJ2-5; V: TRBV2; CDR3: CASNLRDNQETQYF; DNA: TGTGCCAGCAACCTCCGGGACAACCAAGAGACCCAGTACTTC
size: -; D: -; J: TRBJ2-3; V: TRBV27; CDR3: CASRRRETVTDTQYF; DNA: TGTGCCAGCAGAAGACGGGAGACCGTCACAGATACGCAGTATTTT
size: -; D: TRBD2; J: TRBJ2-3; V: TRBV11-2; CDR3: CASSFGLAGITDTQYF; DNA: TGTGCCAGCAGCTTTGGACTAGCGGGAATCACAGATACGCAGTATTTT
size: once; D: TRBD2; J: TRBJ2-7; V: TRBV18; CDR3: CASSPSASGDEQYF; DNA: TGTGCCAGCTCACCATCGGCTAGCGGGGACGAGCAGTACTTC
size: -; D: -; J: TRBJ2-4; V: TRBV28; CDR3: CASTLGGAKNIQYF; DNA: TGTGCCAGCACGTTGGGCGGAGCCAAAAACATTCAGTACTTC
size: once; D: TRBD1; J: TRBJ2-3; V: TRBV5-1; CDR3: CASRGAVTGRADTQYF; DNA: TGCGCCAGCAGAGGGGCGGTGACAGGGAGAGCAGATACGCAGTATTTT
size: -; D: TRBD2; J: TRBJ2-5; V: TRBV7-3; CDR3: CASSFRREAGETQYF; DNA: TGTGCCAGCAGTTTCAGGAGGGAAGCGGGGGAGACCCAGTACTTC
size: -; D: -; J: TRBJ1-2; V: TRBV4-2; CDR3: CASSQAEKSTYGYTF; DNA: TGTGCCAGCAGCCAAGCGGAGAAGTCGACTTATGGCTACACCTTC
size: -; D: -; J: TRBJ1-3; V: TRBV5-6; CDR3: CASSLNRAKSGNTIYF; DNA: TGTGCCAGCAGCTTGAACAGGGCGAAATCTGGAAACACCATATATTTT
size: -; D: -; J: TRBJ1-4; V: TRBV7-9; CDR3: CAIPPPRQSNEKLFF; DNA: TGTGCCATCCCTCCCCCGCGGCAGTCGAATGAAAAACTGTTTTTT